The 25 T cell receptor beta chains in this list originate from one sample, sequenced in a study of blood T cell repertoires in COVID-19. Method: immunoSEQ multiplex PCR; TCRdb's copy keeps in-frame clones and lacks some. The sample contains about 82,000 clones, 60% to 80% of which appear only once. The sequenced sample consisted of peripheral blood. Every receptor here comes from a man aged 55 to 70 with COVID-19, enrolled during active disease.

This clone was seen once. The chain carries TRBV29-1 and TRBJ1-2, with D possibly being TRBD1 (6 bases). Trimming took off 7 bases at V and 7 bases at J, with 25 bases between the two ends. The germline V gene encodes CDR1 SQVTM and CDR2 ANQGSEA. The CDR3 is made up of 15 amino acids. CDR3 sequence reads: CSAPDTGSRFAGYTF. CDR3 DNA sequence: TGCAGCGCCCCTGATACAGGGTCCAGGTTCGCTGGCTACACCTTC.

V usage is TRBV4-1 and J usage is TRBJ2-5, with 10 bases that match TRBD2. Trimming cost V 4 bases and J 4 bases; bases outside gene matches: 9. Germline assignment: CDR1 MGHRA and CDR2 YSYEKL. The CDR3 has 16 residues. Here the CDR3 reads CASSPGGASGRETQYF. CDR3 bases: TGCGCCAGCAGCCCAGGGGGGGCTAGCGGGAGAGAGACCCAGTACTTC.

The rearrangement uses TRBV5-1 and TRBJ1-1; D might be TRBD1 (5 bases). Germline V gene lookup returns CDR1 SGHRS and CDR2 YFSETQ. V lost 4 bases and J 4 bases, leaving 11 bases between the germline ends. The CDR3 consists of 13 residues. The CDR3 DNA reads TGCGCCAGCAGCATGCTTCAGGGCACTGAAGCTTTCTTT. It is translated as CASSMLQGTEAFF.

This clone was seen just once. The CDR3 reads CASSWGTGRRNSPLHF. The CDR3, as DNA: TGCGCCAGCAGCTGGGGGACAGGTCGTCGGAATTCACCCCTCCACTTT. The V and J genes are TRBV5-1 and TRBJ1-6, with 8 bases matching TRBD1. Trimming removed 3 bases from V and 7 bases from J; junction bases left unmatched: 9. Germline assignment: CDR1 SGHRS and CDR2 YFSETQ. The CDR3 spans 16 residues.

The J gene is TRBJ2-7, the V gene TRBV30, with D tentatively TRBD1 (5 bases). Germline loops: CDR1 GTSNPN, CDR2 SVGIG (reference sequence). V was trimmed by 2 bases and J by 3 bases, leaving 8 bases between them. This CDR3 comprises 12 residues. The CDR3 nucleotides are TGTGCCTGGAGTCCAGGACACTACGAGCAGTACTTC. Protein sequence: CAWSPGHYEQYF.

The V gene is TRBV29-1, the J gene TRBJ2-5; the match to TRBD2 covers 7 bases. V lost 0 bases and J lost 13; bases outside the gene matches: 14. The germline V gene has CDR1 SQVTM and CDR2 ANQGSEA. The CDR3 runs to 14 residues. DNA for the CDR3: TGCAGCGTTGAAGATGCGATGGGAGGGCCCGCGGGGTACTTC. Its protein is CSVEDAMGGPAGYF. The full variable domain, in which reference TRBV29-1 and TRBJ2-5 provide the parts outside the CDR3, is SAVISQKPSRDICQRGTSLTIQCQVDSQVTMMFWYRQQPGQSLTLIATANQGSEATYESGFVIDKFPISRPNLTFSTLTVSNMSPEDSSIYLCSVEDAMGGPAGYFGPGTRLLVL.

The chain links TRBV5-1 to TRBJ1-5; no firm D call. Trimming cost V 4 bases and J 1 base, with 9 bases left between them. The germline V gene encodes CDR1 SGHRS and CDR2 YFSETQ. This CDR3 comprises 14 residues. CDR3 coding DNA: TGCGCCAGCAGCGAGACGGGAAGCAATCAGCCCCAGCATTTT. This codes for CASSETGSNQPQHF.

The chain joins TRBV3-1 (or the pseudogene TRBV3-2) to TRBJ2-3; the D is unclear. V was pared by 5 bases and J by 2 bases, with 5 bases between. The germline V gene encodes CDR1 LGHDT and CDR2 YNNKEL (reference sequence). The CDR3 is 12 amino acids. The CDR3 nucleotides read TGTGCCAGCAGCTCTTTCACAGATACGCAGTATTTT. This sequence encodes CASSSFTDTQYF.

The CDR3 coding sequence is TGTGCCAGTAGTATAAGACAGGGGGCGAGGGAGCAGTTCTTC. Encoded protein: CASSIRQGAREQFF. V usage is TRBV19 and J usage is TRBJ2-1; 10 nucleotides match TRBD1. Germline lookup yields CDR1 LNHDA and CDR2 SQIVND (reference sequence). The V segment lost 2 bases and the J segment 10 bases; nucleotides outside the gene matches: 5. The CDR3 extends over 14 amino acids.

The chain couples TRBV2 to TRBJ1-2; 9 bases agree with TRBD1. CDR1 is SNHLY, CDR2 FYNNEI, per germline. Trimming at V came to 6 bases and at J to 4 bases, leaving 6 bases not matched to a gene. The CDR3 totals 14 residues. The chain's CDR3 is CASRTGGWGYGYTF. In DNA, the CDR3 is TGTGCCAGCAGAACAGGGGGCTGGGGCTATGGCTACACCTTC.

This chain uses TRBV9 with TRBJ2-3; 7 positions agree with TRBD1. The junction had 3 bases not matched to a gene; V was cut back by 7 bases and J by 4 bases. The V gene's germline CDR1 is SGDLS and CDR2 YYNGEE. This CDR3 is 12 amino acids long. The CDR3 here is CASQGVADTQYF. CDR3 coding DNA: TGTGCCAGCCAGGGGGTGGCAGATACGCAGTATTTT.

The rearrangement uses TRBV11-3 and TRBJ2-5, with 7 bases fitting TRBD2. The CDR3 contains 14 residues. V lost 5 bases, J lost 7 bases, and 10 bases stayed unmatched. Germline V gene sequence: CDR1 SGHNT, CDR2 YENEEA. The CDR3 loop is CASSPGRAVGTQYF. DNA for the CDR3: TGTGCCAGCAGCCCAGGGAGGGCGGTGGGGACCCAGTACTTC.

The chain recombines TRBV21-1 with TRBJ2-7; TRBD1 was called by the table and not checked on the DNA. TRBV21-1 is shown as a pseudogene. This CDR3 comprises 17 residues. In DNA form, the CDR3 reads TGTGCCAGCAGTTTCACAGGGGGCGAAGGCCACTACTACGAGCAGTACTTC. The encoded protein is CASSFTGGEGHYYEQYF.

In its sample, this clone was seen once. This sequence joins TRBV30 and TRBJ2-7; the match to TRBD2 covers 10 bases. V dropped 1 base and J dropped 0; count of bases not matched to a gene: 3. This CDR3 is built from 15 residues. Germline V gene lookup returns CDR1 GTSNPN and CDR2 SVGIG (reference sequence). The CDR3 region is CAWSGGLASSYEQYF. The CDR3, as DNA: TGTGCCTGGAGTGGGGGACTAGCGAGCTCCTACGAGCAGTACTTC. The entire variable domain, with the rest obtained from reference TRBV30 and TRBJ2-7, is as follows: SQTIHQWPATLVQPVGSPLSLECTVEGTSNPNLYWYRQAAGRGLQLLFYSVGIGQISSEVPQNLSASRPQDRQFILSSKKLLLSDSGFYLCAWSGGLASSYEQYFGPGTRLTVT.

The table lists this clone with a few counts. This rearrangement joins TRBV7-3 to TRBJ2-2, with TRBD2 as a possible D gene (6 bases). The V end lost 5 bases, the J end lost 3 bases, and 10 bases lay between the germline ends. Germline CDR1 reads SGHTA; CDR2 reads FQGTGA. This CDR3 has 14 amino acids. CDR3 loop: CASSPKRDTGELFF. CDR3 nucleotide sequence: TGTGCCAGCAGCCCCAAGCGGGACACCGGGGAGCTGTTTTTT.

The rearrangement uses TRBV7-9 and TRBJ2-2, with 13 nucleotides matching TRBD2. This CDR3 is 18 amino acids long. Per germline, CDR1 SEHNR and CDR2 FQNEAQ (reference sequence). V trimming: 5 bases; J trimming: 5 bases; junction bases outside the gene matches: 11. The CDR3 spells CASSRGLAGSVRTGELFF. The DNA of the CDR3 is TGTGCCAGCAGCCGGGGACTAGCGGGAAGTGTTCGAACCGGGGAGCTGTTTTTT.

This clone appeared a few times. The rearrangement links TRBV5-6 to TRBJ1-5, with D possibly matching TRBD1 (6 bases). V lost 4 bases, J lost 7 bases, and 15 bases lay in between. CDR1 is SGHDT, CDR2 YYEEEE, per germline. The CDR3 totals 14 residues. The CDR3 loop reads CASSPGGGDQPQHF. CDR3 DNA: TGTGCCAGCAGCCCGGGGGGGGGCGACCAGCCCCAGCATTTT. Together with reference TRBV5-6 and TRBJ1-5, the CDR3 gives the full variable domain: DAGVTQSPTHLIKTRGQQVTLRCSPKSGHDTVSWYQQALGQGPQFIFQYYEEEERQRGNFPDRFSGHQFPNYSSELNVNALLLGDSALYLCASSPGGGDQPQHFGDGTRLSIL.

The rearrangement uses TRBV5-1 and TRBJ1-4; a weak D match, TRBD1 (5 bases). Trimming shortened V by 4 bases and J by 3 bases, and 10 bases separated the two germline ends. Per the germline V gene, CDR1 is SGHRS and CDR2 is YFSETQ. CDR3 length equals 14 residues. The CDR3 is CASSLWGANEKLFF. The CDR3 DNA sequence: TGCGCCAGCAGCCTCTGGGGGGCTAATGAAAAACTGTTTTTT.

The chain has TRBV5-5 and TRBJ1-5; weak D call: TRBD1 (6 bases). Trimming left V 0 bases short and J 2 bases short, with 9 bases between. The V gene's germline CDR1 is SGHKS and CDR2 YYEKEE (reference sequence). The CDR3 has 15 amino acids. The CDR3 loop is CASSLDRVGNQPQHF. CDR3 coding DNA: TGTGCCAGCAGCTTGGACAGGGTCGGCAATCAGCCCCAGCATTTT.

In DNA, the CDR3 is TGTGCCAGCAGCGCCCCCGGGACTAGCGGGACCAATGAGCAGTTCTTC. Protein: CASSAPGTSGTNEQFF. This chain links TRBV9 with TRBJ2-1; 13 nucleotides align to TRBD2. From germline, CDR1 is SGDLS and CDR2 YYNGEE. CDR3 length: 16 residues. V shed 3 bases and J 6 bases; nucleotides not matched to a gene: 6.

The chain uses TRBV2 and TRBJ1-5, with TRBD1 matching 8 bases. The germline V gene has CDR1 SNHLY and CDR2 FYNNEI. V lost 6 bases, J lost 4 bases, and 8 bases stayed unmatched. CDR3 size: 15 residues. CDR3 amino acids: CASRLGQGNNQPQHF. In DNA form, the CDR3 reads TGTGCCAGCAGACTAGGACAGGGAAATAATCAGCCCCAGCATTTT.

As to this clone: At one end the junction does not follow the germline gene, possibly because of a read error. This chain uses TRBV3-1 (or the pseudogene TRBV3-2) with TRBJ1-1; TRBD1 matches 10 bases. Germline V gene sequence: CDR1 LGHDT, CDR2 YNNKEL (reference sequence). The CDR3 runs to 14 residues. This chain's CDR3 is CASGHSDRGFKAFF. CDR3 in DNA: TGTGCCAGCGGCCACTCGGACAGGGGGTTTAAAGCTTTCTTT.

The chain couples TRBV25-1 to TRBJ2-7; the D gene is possibly TRBD1 (6 bases). This CDR3 has 14 residues. Germline assignment: CDR1 MGHDK and CDR2 SYGVNS. With 3 bases removed from V and 2 bases from J, the gap between germline ends came to 11 bases. The CDR3 protein is CASSELEGAYEQYF. The CDR3 DNA reads TGTGCCAGCAGTGAGTTAGAGGGGGCCTACGAGCAGTACTTC.

This rearrangement joins TRBV3-1 (or the pseudogene TRBV3-2) to TRBJ2-1; 7 nucleotides match TRBD1. V was pared by 7 bases and J by 0 bases, with 6 bases of the junction left unmatched. CDR1 LGHDT and CDR2 YNNKEL come from the germline V gene (reference sequence). The CDR3 covers 15 residues. CDR3 in DNA: TGTGCCAGCAAGGACAGGCGGAGCTCCTACAATGAGCAGTTCTTC. Translating it yields CASKDRRSSYNEQFF.

Concerning this clone: One end of the junction fails to match germline, which may point to a read error. This sample includes further DNA sequences coding for the same CDR3. This chain connects TRBV5-5 to TRBJ2-3; 9 nucleotides line up with TRBD2. The V gene's germline CDR1 is SGHKS and CDR2 YYEKEE (reference sequence). CDR3 size: 16 residues. CDR3 DNA sequence: TGTGCCCGCAGGTGGGGCGGGGGGGGGAGGGCCCTCCCTGGGTATTTT. Residues: CARRWGGGGRALPGYF.